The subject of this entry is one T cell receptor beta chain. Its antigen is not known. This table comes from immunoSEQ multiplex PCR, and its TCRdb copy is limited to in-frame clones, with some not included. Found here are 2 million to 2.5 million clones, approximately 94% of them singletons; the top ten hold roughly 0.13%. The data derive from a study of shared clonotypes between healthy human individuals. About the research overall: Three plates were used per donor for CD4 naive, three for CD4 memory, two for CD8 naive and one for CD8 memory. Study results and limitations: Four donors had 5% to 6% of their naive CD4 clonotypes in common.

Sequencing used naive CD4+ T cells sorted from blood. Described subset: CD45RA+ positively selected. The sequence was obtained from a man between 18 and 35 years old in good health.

The CDR3 region has the DNA TGTGAAAATTACAGGGGTGCGGGGACCCAGTACTTC. Translated: CENYRGAGTQYF. The gene calls are TRBV6-5 and TRBJ2-5; TRBD1 matches 7 bases. The CDR3 is made up of 12 amino acids. Germline lookup yields CDR1 MNHEY and CDR2 SVGAGI.